The rows below give T cell receptor beta chains drawn from one sample of a study of blood T cell repertoires in COVID-19. This table comes from immunoSEQ multiplex PCR, and its TCRdb copy is limited to in-frame clones, with some not included. The sample shows 150,000 or so clones, 75% to 80% of them seen only once. What was sequenced was PBMCs or T cells enriched from blood (not recorded which). These receptors all stem from a woman aged 45-59 years who had recovered from COVID-19. Each CDR3 is given with its conserved first and last residue. D genes are given only for firm matches. The listing skips clone size in some rows; elsewhere it reads once, few, many or a size class.

d_call	j_call	v_call	clone_size	cdr3_aa	cdr3_nt
TRBD2	TRBJ2-7	TRBV2	NA	CASRAGTSGRPPKYF	TGTGCCAGCAGAGCCGGGACTAGCGGGAGGCCTCCAAAGTACTTC
NA	TRBJ2-7	TRBV21-1	NA	CASSPGLAGIHEQYF	TGTGCCAGCAGCCCAGGACTAGCGGGAATCCACGAGCAGTACTTC
TRBD1	TRBJ1-4	TRBV19	NA	CASSMRRTGRSEKLFF	TGTGCCAGTAGTATGCGCCGGACAGGTCGATCTGAAAAACTGTTTTTT
TRBD2	TRBJ2-7	TRBV2	NA	CASRSGTSASWGLYEQYF	TGTGCCAGCAGATCCGGGACTAGCGCATCATGGGGACTCTACGAGCAGTACTTC
NA	TRBJ1-6	TRBV18	NA	CASSQQPLLDSPLHF	TGTGCCAGCTCCCAACAACCCTTGCTGGATTCACCCCTCCACTTT
NA	TRBJ1-1	TRBV19	NA	CASSFRDLGTEAFF	TGTGCCAGTAGTTTCCGGGACTTGGGGACTGAAGCTTTCTTT
TRBD2	TRBJ2-5	TRBV2	once	CASRETSGGAREETQYF	TGTGCCAGCAGGGAAACTAGCGGGGGGGCCCGCGAAGAGACCCAGTACTTC
TRBD1	TRBJ1-5	TRBV6-5	NA	CASSPSQGGDQPQHF	TGTGCCAGCAGTCCCTCGCAGGGGGGCGATCAGCCCCAGCATTTT
TRBD1	TRBJ2-3	TRBV7-8	NA	CASRRGQGEDTQYF	TGTGCCAGCAGACGTGGACAGGGAGAAGATACGCAGTATTTT
NA	TRBJ1-1	TRBV12-5	once	CASALSRGTEAFF	TGTGCTAGTGCTCTTTCTAGAGGGACTGAAGCTTTCTTT
TRBD1	TRBJ1-4	TRBV4-1	few	CASSQGQGYGEKLFF	TGCGCCAGCAGCCAGGGACAGGGATACGGTGAAAAACTGTTTTTT